Sequencing of this T cell receptor (beta chain) was carried out in a study of blood T cell repertoires in COVID-19. The CDR3 runs to 20 residues. The germline CDR1 and CDR2 sequences are MGHRA and YSYEKL. Trimming left V 3 bases short and J 1 base short, with 28 bases between. Profiled with immunoSEQ multiplex PCR; TCRdb holds only in-frame clones, not every one. The top ten hold more than 0.85% of the sample, which has 350,000 to 450,000 clones, about nine tenths seen once. What was sequenced was PBMCs or T cells enriched from blood (not recorded which). The chain has TRBV4-1 and TRBJ2-7; D might be TRBD2 (5 bases). This receptor was taken from a woman aged 40 to 55 who had been exposed to COVID-19. Here the CDR3 reads CASSQYSIHQTTTRSYEQYF. The CDR3 DNA sequence: TGCGCCAGCAGCCAGTATTCCATACACCAGACCACCACTAGGTCCTACGAGCAGTACTTC.